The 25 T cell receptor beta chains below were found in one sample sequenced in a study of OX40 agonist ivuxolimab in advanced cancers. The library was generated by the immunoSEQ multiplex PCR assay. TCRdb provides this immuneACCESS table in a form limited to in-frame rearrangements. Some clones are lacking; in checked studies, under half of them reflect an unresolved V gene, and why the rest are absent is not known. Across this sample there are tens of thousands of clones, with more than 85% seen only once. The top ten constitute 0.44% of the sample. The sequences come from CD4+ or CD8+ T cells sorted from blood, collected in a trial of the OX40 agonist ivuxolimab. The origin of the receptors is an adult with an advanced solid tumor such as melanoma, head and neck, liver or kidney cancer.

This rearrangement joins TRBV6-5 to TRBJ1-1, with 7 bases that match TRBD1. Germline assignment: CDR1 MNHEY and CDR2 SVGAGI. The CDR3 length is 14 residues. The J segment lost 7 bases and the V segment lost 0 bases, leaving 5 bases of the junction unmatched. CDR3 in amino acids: CASSYSGTDFEAFF. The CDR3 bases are TGTGCCAGCAGTTACTCGGGGACAGATTTTGAAGCTTTCTTT.

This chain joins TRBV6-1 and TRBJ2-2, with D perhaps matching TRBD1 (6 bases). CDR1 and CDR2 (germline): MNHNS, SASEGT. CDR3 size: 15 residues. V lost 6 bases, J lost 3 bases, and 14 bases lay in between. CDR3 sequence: CASRGVRGYTGELFF. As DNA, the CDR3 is TGTGCCAGCAGGGGGGTCAGGGGATACACCGGGGAGCTGTTTTTT.

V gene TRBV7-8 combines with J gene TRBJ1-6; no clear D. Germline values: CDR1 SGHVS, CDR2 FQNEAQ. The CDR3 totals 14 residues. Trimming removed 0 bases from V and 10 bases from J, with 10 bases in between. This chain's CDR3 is CASSLARGGSPLHF. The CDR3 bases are TGTGCCAGCAGCTTAGCGCGGGGAGGGTCACCCCTCCACTTT.

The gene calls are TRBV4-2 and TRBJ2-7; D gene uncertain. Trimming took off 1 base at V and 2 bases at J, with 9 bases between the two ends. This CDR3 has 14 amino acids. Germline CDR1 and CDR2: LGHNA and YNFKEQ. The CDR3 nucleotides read TGTGCCAGCAGCCAAGGTCAAACCACCTACGAGCAGTACTTC. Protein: CASSQGQTTYEQYF.

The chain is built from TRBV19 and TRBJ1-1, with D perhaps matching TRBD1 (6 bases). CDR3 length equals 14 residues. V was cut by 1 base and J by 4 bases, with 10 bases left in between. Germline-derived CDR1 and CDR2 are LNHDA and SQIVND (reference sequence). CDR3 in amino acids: CASSIGQGTTEAFF. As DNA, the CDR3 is TGTGCCAGTAGTATAGGCCAGGGGACCACTGAAGCTTTCTTT. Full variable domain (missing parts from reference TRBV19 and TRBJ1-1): DGGITQSPKYLFRKEGQNVTLSCEQNLNHDAMYWYRQDPGQGLRLIYYSQIVNDFQKGDIAEGYSVSREKKESFPLTVTSAQKNPTAFYLCASSIGQGTTEAFFGQGTRLTVV.

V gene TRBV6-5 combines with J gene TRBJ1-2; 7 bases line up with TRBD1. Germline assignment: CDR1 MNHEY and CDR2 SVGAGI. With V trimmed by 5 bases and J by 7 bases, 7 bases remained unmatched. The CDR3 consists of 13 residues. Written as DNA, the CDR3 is TGTGCCAGCAGTAAGACAGGGACCCTTGGCTACACCTTC. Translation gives CASSKTGTLGYTF.

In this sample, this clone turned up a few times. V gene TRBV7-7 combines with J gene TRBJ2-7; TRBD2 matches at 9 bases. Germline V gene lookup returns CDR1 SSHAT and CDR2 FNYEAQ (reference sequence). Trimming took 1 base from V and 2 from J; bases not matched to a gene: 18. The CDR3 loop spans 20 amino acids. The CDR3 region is CASSLDISPLAGPLTYEQYF. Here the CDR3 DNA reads TGTGCCAGCAGCTTAGACATATCCCCACTAGCGGGCCCTCTTACCTACGAGCAGTACTTC.

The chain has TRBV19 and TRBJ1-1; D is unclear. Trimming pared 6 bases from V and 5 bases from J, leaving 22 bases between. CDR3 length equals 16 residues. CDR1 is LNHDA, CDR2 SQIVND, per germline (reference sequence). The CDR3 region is CASRSLFTGFGTEAFF. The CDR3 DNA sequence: TGTGCCAGTAGATCTCTTTTTACCGGGTTTGGGACTGAAGCTTTCTTT.

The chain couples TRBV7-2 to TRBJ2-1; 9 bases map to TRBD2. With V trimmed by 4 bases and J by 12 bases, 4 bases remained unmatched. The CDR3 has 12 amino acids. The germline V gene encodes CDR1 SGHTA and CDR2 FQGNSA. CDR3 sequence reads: CASSSTAGGQFF. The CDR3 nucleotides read TGTGCCAGCAGCTCGACAGCGGGAGGGCAGTTCTTC. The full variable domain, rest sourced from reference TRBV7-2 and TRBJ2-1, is GAGVSQSPSNKVTEKGKDVELRCDPISGHTALYWYRQSLGQGLEFLIYFQGNSAPDKSGLPSDRFSAERTGGSVSTLTIQRTQQEDSAVYLCASSSTAGGQFFGPGTRLTVL.

In nucleotides, the CDR3 is TGTGCCAGCAGCTTGTGGAGCTCCTATAATTCACCCCTCCACTTT. Translated: CASSLWSSYNSPLHF. The rearrangement uses TRBV5-4 and TRBJ1-6; D not resolved. The CDR3 extends over 15 amino acids. Germline CDR1 is SGHNT and CDR2 is YYREEE (reference sequence). Trimming took 1 base from V and 0 from J, leaving 5 bases between them. The whole variable domain, filled in from reference TRBV5-4 and TRBJ1-6, reads ETGVTQSPTHLIKTRGQQVTLRCSSQSGHNTVSWYQQALGQGPQFIFQYYREEENGRGNFPPRFSGLQFPNYSSELNVNALELDDSALYLCASSLWSSYNSPLHFGNGTRLTVT.

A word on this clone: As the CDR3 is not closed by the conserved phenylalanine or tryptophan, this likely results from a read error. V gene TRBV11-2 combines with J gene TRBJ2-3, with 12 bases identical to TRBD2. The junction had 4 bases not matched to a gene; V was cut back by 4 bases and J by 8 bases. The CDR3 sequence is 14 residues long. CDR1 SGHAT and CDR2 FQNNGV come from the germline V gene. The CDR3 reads CASSSLAGGGTQYL. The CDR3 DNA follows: TGTGCCAGCAGCTCCCTAGCGGGAGGGGGTACGCAGTATCTT.

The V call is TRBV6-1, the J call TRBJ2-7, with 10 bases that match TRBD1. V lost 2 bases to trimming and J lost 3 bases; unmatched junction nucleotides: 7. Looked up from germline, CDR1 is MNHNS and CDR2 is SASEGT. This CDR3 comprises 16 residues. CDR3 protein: CASSETKGQGLYEQYF. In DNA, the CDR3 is TGTGCCAGCAGTGAAACGAAGGGACAGGGGCTCTACGAGCAGTACTTC.

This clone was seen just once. The CDR3, as DNA: TGTGCCTCAGGTCAGTCTGGGGCCAACGTCCTGACTTTC. Protein product: CASGQSGANVLTF. V and J are TRBV30 and TRBJ2-6; D remains ambiguous. CDR1 is GTSNPN, CDR2 SVGIG, per germline (reference sequence). V dropped 7 bases and J dropped 1 base, with 8 bases sitting between them. The CDR3 sequence is 13 residues long.

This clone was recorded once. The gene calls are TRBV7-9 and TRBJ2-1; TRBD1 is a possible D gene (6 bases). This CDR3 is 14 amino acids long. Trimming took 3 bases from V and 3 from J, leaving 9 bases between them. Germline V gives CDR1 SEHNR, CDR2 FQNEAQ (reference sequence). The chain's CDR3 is CASSLTGGYNEQFF. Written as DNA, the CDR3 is TGTGCCAGCAGCTTGACAGGCGGCTACAATGAGCAGTTCTTC.

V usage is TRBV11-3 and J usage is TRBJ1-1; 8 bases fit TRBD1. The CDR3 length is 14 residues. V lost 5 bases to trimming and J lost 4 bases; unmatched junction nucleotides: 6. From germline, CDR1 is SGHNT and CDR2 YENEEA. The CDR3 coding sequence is TGTGCCAGCAGCACTATAACAGGGGGCACTGAAGCTTTCTTT. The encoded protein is CASSTITGGTEAFF.

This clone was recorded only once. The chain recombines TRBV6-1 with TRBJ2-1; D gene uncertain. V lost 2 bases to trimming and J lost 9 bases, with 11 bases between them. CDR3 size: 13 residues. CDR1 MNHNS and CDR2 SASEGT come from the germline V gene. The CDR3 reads CASSEFQGGEQFF. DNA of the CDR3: TGTGCCAGCAGTGAATTTCAAGGCGGTGAGCAGTTCTTC.

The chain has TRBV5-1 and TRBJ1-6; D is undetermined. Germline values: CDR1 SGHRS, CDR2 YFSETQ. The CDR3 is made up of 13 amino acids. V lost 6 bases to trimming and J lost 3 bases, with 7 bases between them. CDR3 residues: CASTINYNSPLHF. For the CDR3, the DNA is TGCGCCAGCACCATCAACTATAATTCACCCCTCCACTTT.

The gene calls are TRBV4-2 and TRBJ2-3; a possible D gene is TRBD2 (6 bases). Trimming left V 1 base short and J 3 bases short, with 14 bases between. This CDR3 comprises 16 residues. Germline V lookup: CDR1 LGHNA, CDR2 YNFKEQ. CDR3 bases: TGTGCCAGCAGCCAAGTTAGCGGATCCGCTACAGATACGCAGTATTTT. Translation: CASSQVSGSATDTQYF.

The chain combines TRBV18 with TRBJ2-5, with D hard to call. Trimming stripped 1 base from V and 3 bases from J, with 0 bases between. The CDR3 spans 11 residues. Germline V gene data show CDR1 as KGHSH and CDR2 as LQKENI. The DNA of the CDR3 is TGTGCCAGCTCACCACAAGAGACCCAGTACTTC. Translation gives CASSPQETQYF.

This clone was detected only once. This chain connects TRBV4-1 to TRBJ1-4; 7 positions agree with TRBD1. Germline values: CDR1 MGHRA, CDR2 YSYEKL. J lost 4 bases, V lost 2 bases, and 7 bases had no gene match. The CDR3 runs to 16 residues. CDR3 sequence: CASSQNRDSLNEKLFF. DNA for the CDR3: TGCGCCAGCAGCCAAAACAGGGACAGTCTTAATGAAAAACTGTTTTTT.

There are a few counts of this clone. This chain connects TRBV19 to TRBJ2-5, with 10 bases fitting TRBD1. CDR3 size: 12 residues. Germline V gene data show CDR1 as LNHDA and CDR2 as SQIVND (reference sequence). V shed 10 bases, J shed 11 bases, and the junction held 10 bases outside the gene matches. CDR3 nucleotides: TGTGCCACCCTCGAAGGACAGGGGGTTCAGTACTTC. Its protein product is CATLEGQGVQYF.

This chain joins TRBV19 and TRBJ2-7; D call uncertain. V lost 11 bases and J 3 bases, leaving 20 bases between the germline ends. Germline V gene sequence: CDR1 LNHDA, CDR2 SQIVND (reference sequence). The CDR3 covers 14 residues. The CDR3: CAVLLKVSLYEQYF. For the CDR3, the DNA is TGTGCCGTTCTCCTCAAGGTATCCCTCTACGAGCAGTACTTC.

The CDR3 coding sequence is TGTGCCAGCAGCTTAGCGCACGGGGGCTCAGATACGCAGTATTTT. Translating it yields CASSLAHGGSDTQYF. The chain uses TRBV7-8 and TRBJ2-3, with D tentatively TRBD1 or TRBD2 (6 bases each). Looked up from germline, CDR1 is SGHVS and CDR2 is FQNEAQ. This CDR3 region has 15 residues. Trimming left V 0 bases short and J 4 bases short, with 11 bases between.

CDR3 in DNA: TGCGCCAGCAGCTCCCCATGGGGCTTGGACTATGGCTACACCTTC. Protein: CASSSPWGLDYGYTF. The chain links TRBV5-1 to TRBJ1-2; tentatively, D is TRBD1 (5 bases). The CDR3 totals 15 residues. Germline loops: CDR1 SGHRS, CDR2 YFSETQ. V lost 3 bases, J lost 3 bases, and 15 bases lay in between.

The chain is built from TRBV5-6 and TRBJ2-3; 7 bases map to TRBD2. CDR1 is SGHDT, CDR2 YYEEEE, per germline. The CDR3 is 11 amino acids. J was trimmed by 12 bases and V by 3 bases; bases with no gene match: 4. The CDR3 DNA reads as TGTGCCAGCAGCTCTGGGACTAAACAGTATTTT. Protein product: CASSSGTKQYF.